This TCR beta chain is from a study of shared clonotypes between healthy human individuals. V shed 0 bases and J shed 4 bases, with 8 bases lying between them. Germline CDR1 is SGDLS and CDR2 is YYNGEE. The length of the CDR3 is 13 residues. The assay ran at deep level. Assay used: immunoSEQ multiplex PCR; TCRdb lists only in-frame clones, some missing. The repertoire consists of some 660,000 clones, with about 80% occurring once and the leading ten covering 1.5% to 2%. The rearrangement joins TRBV9 to TRBJ2-7, with D uncertain. Sequenced sample: memory CD4+ T cells sorted from blood. Noted subset: CD45RA-negative fraction. This TCR was sampled from a woman aged 25 to 39 in good health. The CDR3 DNA reads as TGTGCCAGCAGCGTAGCTCCCCATTACGAGCAGTACTTC. As protein: CASSVAPHYEQYF.